This T cell receptor beta chain is drawn from a study of post-analysis software for immune sequencing data. Findings of the study overall: Patients showed TRBV5-6, TRBV5-1 and TRBV20-1 among five TRBV segments more frequent than in controls. Batch-matched samples strongly co-clustered by F measure.

Libraries were made from TCR beta cDNA, and they carried unique molecular identifiers. T cells numbering roughly 1 to 11 million yielded cDNA molecules that totaled approximately 500,000. One entry per CDR3 protein results from TCRdb running MiXCR on the PCR reads. The sample gives hundreds of thousands of distinct CDR3 sequences, under 55% of which show up once; about 12% is in the top ten. In the case of this clonotype: Its antigen is still unknown.

Germline values: CDR1 MDHEN, CDR2 SYDVKM. The CDR3 length is 14 residues. The ends were cut back, 11 bases at V and 5 bases at J, with 21 bases in the middle. The rearrangement joins TRBV28 to TRBJ1-2; tentative D call: TRBD1 (6 bases). Material: blood. The TCR originated in a girl between 10 and 17 years old with multiple sclerosis. As DNA, the CDR3 is TGTGCCGGGGGGGGGCTCCCAGGAAGTTATGGCTACACCTTC. It codes for CAGGGLPGSYGYTF.